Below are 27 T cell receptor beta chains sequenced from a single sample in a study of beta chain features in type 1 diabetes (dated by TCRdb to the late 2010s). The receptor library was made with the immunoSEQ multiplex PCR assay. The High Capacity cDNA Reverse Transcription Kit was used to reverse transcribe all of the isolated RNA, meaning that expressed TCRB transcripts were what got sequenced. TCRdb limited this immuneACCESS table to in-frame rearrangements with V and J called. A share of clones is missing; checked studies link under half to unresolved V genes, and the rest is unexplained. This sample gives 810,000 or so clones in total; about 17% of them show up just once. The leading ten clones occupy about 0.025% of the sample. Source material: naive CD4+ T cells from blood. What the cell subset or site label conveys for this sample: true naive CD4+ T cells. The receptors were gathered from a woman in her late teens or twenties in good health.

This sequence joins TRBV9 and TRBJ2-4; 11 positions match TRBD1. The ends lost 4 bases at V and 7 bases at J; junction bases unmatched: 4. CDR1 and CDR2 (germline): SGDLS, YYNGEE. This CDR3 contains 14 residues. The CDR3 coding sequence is TGTGCCAGCAGCACCCGGGACAGGGGGAACATTCAGTACTTC. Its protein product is CASSTRDRGNIQYF.

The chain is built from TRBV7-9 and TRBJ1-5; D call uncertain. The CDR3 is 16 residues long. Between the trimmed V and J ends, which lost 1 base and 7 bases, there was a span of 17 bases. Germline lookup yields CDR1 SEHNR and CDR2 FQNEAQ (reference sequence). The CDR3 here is CASSLGLTGEGQPQHF. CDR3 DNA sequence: TGTGCCAGCAGCTTAGGATTGACGGGCGAGGGACAGCCCCAGCATTTT.

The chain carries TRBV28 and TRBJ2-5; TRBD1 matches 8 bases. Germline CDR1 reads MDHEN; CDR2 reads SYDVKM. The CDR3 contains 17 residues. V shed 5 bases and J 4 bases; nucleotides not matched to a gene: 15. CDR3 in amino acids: CASSAAQGAGISETQYF. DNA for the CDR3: TGTGCCAGCAGTGCGGCGCAGGGGGCCGGAATTTCAGAGACCCAGTACTTC.

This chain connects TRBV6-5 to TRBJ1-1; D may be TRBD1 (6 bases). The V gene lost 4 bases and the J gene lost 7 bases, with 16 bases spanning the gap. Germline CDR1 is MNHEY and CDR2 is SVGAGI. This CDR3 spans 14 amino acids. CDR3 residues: CASSSSRQGIEAFF. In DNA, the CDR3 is TGTGCCAGCAGTTCCAGTCGGCAGGGGATTGAAGCTTTCTTT.

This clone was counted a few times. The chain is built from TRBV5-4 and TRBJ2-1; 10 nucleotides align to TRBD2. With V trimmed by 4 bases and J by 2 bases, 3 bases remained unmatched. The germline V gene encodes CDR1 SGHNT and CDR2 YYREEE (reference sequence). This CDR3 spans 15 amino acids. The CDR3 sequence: CASSGSGRAYNEQFF. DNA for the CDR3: TGTGCCAGCAGCGGAAGCGGGAGGGCCTACAATGAGCAGTTCTTC.

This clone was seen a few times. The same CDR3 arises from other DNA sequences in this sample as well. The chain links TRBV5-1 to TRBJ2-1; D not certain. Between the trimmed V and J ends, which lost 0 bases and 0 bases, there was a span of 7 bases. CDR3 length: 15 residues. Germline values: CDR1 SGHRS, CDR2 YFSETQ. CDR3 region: CASSLDLGSYNEQFF. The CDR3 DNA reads TGCGCCAGCAGCTTGGATCTAGGCTCCTACAATGAGCAGTTCTTC.

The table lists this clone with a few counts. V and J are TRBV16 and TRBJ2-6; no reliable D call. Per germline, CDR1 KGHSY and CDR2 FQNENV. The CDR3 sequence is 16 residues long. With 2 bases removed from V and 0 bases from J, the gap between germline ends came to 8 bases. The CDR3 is CASSQGIFSGANVLTF. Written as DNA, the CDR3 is TGTGCCAGCAGCCAAGGGATTTTCTCTGGGGCCAACGTCCTGACTTTC.

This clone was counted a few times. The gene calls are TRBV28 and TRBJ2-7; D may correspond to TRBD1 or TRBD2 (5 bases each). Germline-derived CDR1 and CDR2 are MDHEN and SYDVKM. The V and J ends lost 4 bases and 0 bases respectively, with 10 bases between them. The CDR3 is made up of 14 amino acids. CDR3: CASSWDPSSYEQYF. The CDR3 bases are TGTGCCAGCAGTTGGGACCCGAGCTCCTACGAGCAGTACTTC.

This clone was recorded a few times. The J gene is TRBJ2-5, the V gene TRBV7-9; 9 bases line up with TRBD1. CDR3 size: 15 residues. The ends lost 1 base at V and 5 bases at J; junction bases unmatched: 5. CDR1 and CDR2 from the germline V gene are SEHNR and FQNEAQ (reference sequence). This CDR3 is CASSLVTGGRETQYF. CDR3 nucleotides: TGTGCCAGCAGCTTAGTCACAGGGGGCAGGGAGACCCAGTACTTC.

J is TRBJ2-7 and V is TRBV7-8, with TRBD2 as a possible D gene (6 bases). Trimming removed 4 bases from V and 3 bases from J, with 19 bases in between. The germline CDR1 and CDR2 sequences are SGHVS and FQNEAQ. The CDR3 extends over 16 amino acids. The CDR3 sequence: CASSSRGGERHYEQYF. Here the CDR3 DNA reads TGTGCCAGCAGCTCCCGAGGCGGGGAGAGACACTACGAGCAGTACTTC.

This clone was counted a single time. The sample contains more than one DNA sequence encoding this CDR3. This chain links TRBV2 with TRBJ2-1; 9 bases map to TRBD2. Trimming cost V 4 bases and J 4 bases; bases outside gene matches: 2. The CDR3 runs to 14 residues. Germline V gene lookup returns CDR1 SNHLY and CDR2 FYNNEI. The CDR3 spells CASSGLAAYNEQFF. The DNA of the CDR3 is TGTGCCAGCAGTGGACTAGCGGCTTACAATGAGCAGTTCTTC.

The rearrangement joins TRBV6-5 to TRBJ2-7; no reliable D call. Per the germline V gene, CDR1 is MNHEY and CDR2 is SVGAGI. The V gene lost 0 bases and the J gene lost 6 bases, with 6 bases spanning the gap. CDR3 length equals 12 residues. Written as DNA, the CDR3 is TGTGCCAGCAGTTACTCCATTGGCGAGCAGTACTTC. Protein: CASSYSIGEQYF.

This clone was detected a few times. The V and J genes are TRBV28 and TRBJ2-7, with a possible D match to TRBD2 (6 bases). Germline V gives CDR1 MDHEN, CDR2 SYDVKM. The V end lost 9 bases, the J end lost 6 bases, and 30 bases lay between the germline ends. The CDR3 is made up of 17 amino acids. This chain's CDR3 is CASISLVADWRAGEQYF. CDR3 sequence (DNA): TGTGCCAGTATAAGCTTAGTAGCGGACTGGAGGGCTGGCGAGCAGTACTTC.

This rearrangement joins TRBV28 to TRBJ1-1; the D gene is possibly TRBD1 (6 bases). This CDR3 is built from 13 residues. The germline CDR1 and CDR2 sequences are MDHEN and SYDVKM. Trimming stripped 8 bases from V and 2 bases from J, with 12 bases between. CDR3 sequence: CASWGRVNTEAFF. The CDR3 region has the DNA TGTGCCAGCTGGGGGCGGGTCAACACTGAAGCTTTCTTT.

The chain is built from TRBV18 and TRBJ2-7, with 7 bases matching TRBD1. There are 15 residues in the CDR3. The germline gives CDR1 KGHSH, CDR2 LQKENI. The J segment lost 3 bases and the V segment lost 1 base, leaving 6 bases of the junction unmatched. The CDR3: CASSPQTGSGYEQYF. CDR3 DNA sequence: TGTGCCAGCTCACCACAGACAGGGTCGGGCTACGAGCAGTACTTC.

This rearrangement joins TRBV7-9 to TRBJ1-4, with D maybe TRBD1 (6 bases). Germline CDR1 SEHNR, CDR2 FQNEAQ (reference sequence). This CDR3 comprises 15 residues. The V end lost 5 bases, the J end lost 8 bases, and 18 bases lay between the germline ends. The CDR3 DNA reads TGTGCCAGCAGCCCAAGGGGGGATTTGGCGGAAAAACTGTTTTTT. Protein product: CASSPRGDLAEKLFF.

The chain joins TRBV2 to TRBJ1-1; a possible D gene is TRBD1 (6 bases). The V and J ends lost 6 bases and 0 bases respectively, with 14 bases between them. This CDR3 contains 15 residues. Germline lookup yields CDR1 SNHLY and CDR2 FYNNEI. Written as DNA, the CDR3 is TGTGCCAGCAGCCGGGACACAGGGATGAACACTGAAGCTTTCTTT. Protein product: CASSRDTGMNTEAFF.

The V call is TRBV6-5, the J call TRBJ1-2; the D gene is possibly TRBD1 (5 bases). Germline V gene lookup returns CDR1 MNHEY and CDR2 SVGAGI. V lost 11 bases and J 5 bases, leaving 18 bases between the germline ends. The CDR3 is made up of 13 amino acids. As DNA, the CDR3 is TGTGCCGCGGGGCAGACGACGGTATATGGCTACACCTTC. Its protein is CAAGQTTVYGYTF.

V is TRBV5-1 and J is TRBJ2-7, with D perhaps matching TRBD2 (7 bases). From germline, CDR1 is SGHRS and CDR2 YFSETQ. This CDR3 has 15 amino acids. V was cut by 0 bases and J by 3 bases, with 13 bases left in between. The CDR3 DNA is TGCGCCAGCAGCTTGGGCAGGGGAGGGCTCTACGAGCAGTACTTC. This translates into CASSLGRGGLYEQYF.

CDR3 sequence: CASQSRDQFWNYGYTF. In DNA form, the CDR3 reads TGTGCCAGTCAGTCCCGGGACCAGTTCTGGAACTATGGCTACACCTTC. The V gene is TRBV19, the J gene TRBJ1-2; maybe TRBD1 (5 bases). The V and J ends lost 8 bases and 2 bases respectively, with 21 bases between them. CDR1 is LNHDA, CDR2 SQIVND, per germline (reference sequence). The CDR3 extends over 16 amino acids.

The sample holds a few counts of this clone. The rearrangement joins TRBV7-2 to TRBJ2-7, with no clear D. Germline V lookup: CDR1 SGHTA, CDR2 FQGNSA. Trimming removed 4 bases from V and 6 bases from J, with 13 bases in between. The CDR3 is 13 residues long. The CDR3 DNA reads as TGTGCCAGCAGCTCCCCTCGGGTGGGCGAGCAGTACTTC. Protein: CASSSPRVGEQYF.

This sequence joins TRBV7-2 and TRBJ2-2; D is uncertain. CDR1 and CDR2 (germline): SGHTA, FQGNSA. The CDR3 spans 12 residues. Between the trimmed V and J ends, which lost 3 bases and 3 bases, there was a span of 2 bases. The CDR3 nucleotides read TGTGCCAGCAGCTTCTACACCGGGGAGCTGTTTTTT. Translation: CASSFYTGELFF.

The CDR3 loop reads CASSLAQNGGGELFF. In nucleotides, the CDR3 is TGTGCCAGCAGCTTGGCTCAGAACGGGGGCGGGGAGCTGTTTTTT. The V call is TRBV5-4, the J call TRBJ2-2; D may be TRBD2 (6 bases). Germline V lookup: CDR1 SGHNT, CDR2 YYREEE (reference sequence). The CDR3 contains 15 residues. The V gene lost 0 bases and the J gene lost 7 bases, with 13 bases spanning the gap.

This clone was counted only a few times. The CDR3 DNA reads as TGTGCCAGCAGACCAGCGGACTCCTACAATGAGCAGTTCTTC. The encoded protein is CASRPADSYNEQFF. V and J are TRBV6-6 and TRBJ2-1; D perhaps matches TRBD2 (5 bases). In germline, CDR1 is MNHNY, CDR2 SVGAGI (reference sequence). The V end was cut by 6 bases, the J end by 0 bases, with 9 bases between. The length of the CDR3 is 14 residues.

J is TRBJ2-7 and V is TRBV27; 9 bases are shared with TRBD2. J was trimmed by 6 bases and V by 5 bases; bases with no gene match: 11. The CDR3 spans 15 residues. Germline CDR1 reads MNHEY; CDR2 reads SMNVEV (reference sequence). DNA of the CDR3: TGTGCCAGCAGTCCCTCGGGACTAGCTTCGGGCGAGCAGTACTTC. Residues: CASSPSGLASGEQYF.

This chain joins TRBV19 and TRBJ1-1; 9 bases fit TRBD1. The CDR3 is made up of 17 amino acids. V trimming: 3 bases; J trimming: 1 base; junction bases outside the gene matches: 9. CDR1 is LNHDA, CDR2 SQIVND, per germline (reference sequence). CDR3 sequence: CASSISVGQGSNTEAFF. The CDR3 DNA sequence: TGTGCCAGTAGTATCTCAGTGGGACAGGGATCGAACACTGAAGCTTTCTTT.

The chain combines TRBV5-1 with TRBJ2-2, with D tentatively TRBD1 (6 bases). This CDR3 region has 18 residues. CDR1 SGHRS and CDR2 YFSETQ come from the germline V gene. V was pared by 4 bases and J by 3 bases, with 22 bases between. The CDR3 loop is CASSRGRGLTGHTGELFF. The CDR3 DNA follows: TGCGCCAGCAGCCGTGGGAGAGGGTTAACAGGGCACACCGGGGAGCTGTTTTTT.